A selection of T cell receptor beta chains follows, all from one sample in a study of PD-L1 blockade in urothelial cancer. TCRdb's copy holds only in-frame clones and misses some; the assay was immunoSEQ multiplex PCR. The data hold 45,000 or so clones, with 88% observed a single time. Material: PBMCs, obtained around atezolizumab (anti-PD-L1) treatment. Every receptor here comes from a man older than 75 with urothelial cancer. CDR3s include the opening cysteine and the closing phenylalanine or tryptophan.

v_call	j_call	cdr3_aa
TRBV11-2	TRBJ2-3	CASSSGVAGTDTQYF
TRBV19	TRBJ1-4	CASSTQGRGGDEKLFF
TRBV28	TRBJ2-7	CASSFRSGRGEQYF
TRBV9	TRBJ2-2	CASSPHQRANTGELFF
TRBV28	TRBJ2-7	CASSLGQGYQQYF
TRBV19	TRBJ1-2	CASSITDGNGYTF
TRBV29-1	TRBJ2-7	CSVYTSYEQYF
TRBV7-2	TRBJ2-2	CASSIDRGAGGELFF
TRBV5-4	TRBJ2-7	CASSKGLYEQYF
TRBV28	TRBJ1-1	CASTSSVRNTEAFF
TRBV7-9	TRBJ2-3	CASSLWTSGSTDTQYF
TRBV28	TRBJ1-5	CATNRQGLRPQHF
TRBV6-5	TRBJ1-1	CASRAYTEAFF
TRBV5-6	TRBJ1-1	CASSLASAAEAFF
TRBV7-8	TRBJ2-3	CASSLRGGDTDTQYF
TRBV10-3	TRBJ1-5	CAISSTGDQPQHF
TRBV9	TRBJ2-5	CASSPPGDRETQYF
TRBV6-5	TRBJ1-2	CASSYQVNYGYTF
TRBV6-5	TRBJ2-5	CASSYSDRGKTQYF